This section outlines one TCR beta chain sequence together with its context. Antigen unknown. As originally analysed: Filtering of immunoSEQ junctional sequences could not match full-length read filtering. Repertoires were generated with immunoSEQ multiplex PCR, while TCRdb's copy carries only in-frame clones and drops some. V and J calls and clone size are copied from that table; D and trimming were computed from the DNA. The sample includes 2,500,000 or so clones, 85% to 95% seen only once; the top ten take 0.37%. These data come from a study of shared clonotypes between healthy human individuals. Study-wide findings and caveats: Rarefaction gave evidence that sorted-subset sequencing remained incomplete despite large depth. On the whole, naive subsets had larger estimated richness than memory subsets had. Some clonotypes were shared by all four sorted-subset donors, while others were not shared. The non-shared ones had lower generation probabilities than the shared ones.

This CDR3 region has 11 residues. Germline-derived CDR1 and CDR2 are GTSNPN and SVGIG (reference sequence). The V end lost 3 bases, the J end lost 11 bases, and 13 bases lay between the germline ends. The TCR was taken from a man between 18 and 29 years old in good health. Some clones in this sample may be carry-over from other donors' samples. Specimen: naive CD4+ T cells from PBMCs. Specified subset: CD45RA+ positively selected. The gene calls are TRBV30 and TRBJ1-1, with D possibly TRBD1 on 6 matching bases. CDR3 residues: CAWSTGGDAFF. The CDR3 DNA reads as TGTGCCTGGAGCACGGGGGGCGACGCTTTCTTT.